Below, 30 T cell receptor beta chains from the same sample are listed, as sequenced in a study of Graves' ophthalmopathy and Graves' hyperthyroidism. TCR beta CDR3 regions were amplified from RNA transcripts. HTBI primers primed a first-round RT-PCR, and a second-round multiplex PCR followed. Using its own MiXCR run on the multiplex PCR reads, TCRdb lists one record per CDR3 protein. The repertoire has about 1.2 million distinct CDR3 sequences, roughly 35% of them found once; the top ten carry approximately 12%. The sample was peripheral blood or thyroid tissue (not recorded which). All receptors come from an adult man with Graves' hyperthyroidism.

The sample holds many counts of this clonotype. V usage is TRBV7-2 and J usage is TRBJ2-7; 14 nucleotides align to TRBD2. The CDR3 extends over 15 amino acids. CDR1 and CDR2 from the germline V gene are SGHTA and FQGNSA. The J segment lost 4 bases and the V segment lost 1 base, leaving 0 bases of the junction unmatched. The CDR3 DNA sequence: TGTGCCAGCAGCTTAGGACTAGCGGGGGGGTACGAGCAGTACTTC. This sequence encodes CASSLGLAGGYEQYF.

The rearrangement joins TRBV7-8 to TRBJ2-7; 8 positions agree with TRBD1. The CDR3 loop spans 15 amino acids. V lost 6 bases and J lost 0; bases outside the gene matches: 7. Germline V gives CDR1 SGHVS, CDR2 FQNEAQ. CDR3 coding DNA: TGTGCCAGCAGGTCTGGGACAGGATTCTCCTACGAGCAGTACTTC. Translation gives CASRSGTGFSYEQYF. The full variable domain, completed using reference TRBV7-8 and TRBJ2-7, is GAGVSQSPRYKVAKRGQDVALRCDPISGHVSLFWYQQALGQGPEFLTYFQNEAQLDKSGLPSDRFFAERPEGSVSTLKIQRTQQEDSAVYLCASRSGTGFSYEQYFGPGTRLTVT.

This clonotype appeared a few times. This rearrangement joins TRBV12-3 or TRBV12-4 to TRBJ1-1, with D possibly TRBD1 on 6 matching bases. This CDR3 is built from 15 residues. Trimming stripped 4 bases from V and 0 bases from J, with 12 bases between. DNA of the CDR3: TGTGCCAGCAGTTACAGGGTAGGGGTGAACACTGAAGCTTTCTTT. This codes for CASSYRVGVNTEAFF.

In its sample, this clonotype was seen many times. This chain connects TRBV5-1 to TRBJ1-1; D perhaps matches TRBD1 (6 bases). CDR1 and CDR2 (germline): SGHRS, YFSETQ. The germline V and J ends were trimmed by 1 base and 4 bases, with 14 bases remaining between them. The CDR3 consists of 15 residues. The CDR3 DNA reads TGCGCCAGCAGCTTGCAGGGGAATGATTTCACTGAAGCTTTCTTT. This codes for CASSLQGNDFTEAFF.

The chain couples TRBV13 to TRBJ1-3; the match to TRBD1 covers 8 bases. Trimming at V came to 6 bases and at J to 2 bases, leaving 9 bases not matched to a gene. The CDR3 sequence is 16 residues long. Germline V gene lookup returns CDR1 PRHDT and CDR2 FYEKMQ (reference sequence). For the CDR3, the DNA is TGTGCCAGCAGTTACACGACAGGGGAAACTGGAAACACCATATATTTT. It yields the protein CASSYTTGETGNTIYF.

The rearrangement links TRBV30 to TRBJ2-5; D is unclear. Trimming pared 3 bases from V and 7 bases from J, leaving 12 bases between. The CDR3 sequence is 12 residues long. Germline V gives CDR1 GTSNPN, CDR2 SVGIG (reference sequence). DNA of the CDR3: TGTGCCTGGAGACGTACTCGAGTGACCCAGTACTTC. It encodes CAWRRTRVTQYF.

As to this clonotype: One base away lies a much larger clone, so this may be a sequencing read error. The chain combines TRBV7-9 with TRBJ2-5; 7 nucleotides line up with TRBD1. Germline CDR1 SEHNR, CDR2 FQNEAQ (reference sequence). This CDR3 comprises 15 residues. The CDR3 here is CASSPQFDREEAQYF. In DNA, the CDR3 is TGTGCCAGCAGCCCCCAGTTCGACAGGGAAGAGGCCCAGTACTTC. The full variable domain, its missing parts supplied by reference TRBV7-9 and TRBJ2-5, is DTGVSQNPRHKITKRGQNVTFRCDPISEHNRLYWYRQTLGQGPEFLTYFQNEAQLEKSRLLSDRFSAERPKGSFSTLEIQRTEQGDSAMYLCASSPQFDREEAQYFGPGTRLLVL.

The chain's CDR3 is CASGGQGSYEQYF. Here the CDR3 DNA reads TGTGCCAGCGGAGGACAGGGCTCCTACGAGCAGTACTTC. V and J are TRBV2 and TRBJ2-7; 8 bases line up with TRBD1. V shed 8 bases and J 0 bases; nucleotides not matched to a gene: 3. The CDR3 consists of 13 residues. CDR1 is SNHLY, CDR2 FYNNEI, per germline.

This clonotype showed up many times. The CDR3 protein is CASSLEGRWETQYF. The CDR3 nucleotides read TGTGCCAGCAGTCTAGAGGGGCGTTGGGAGACCCAGTACTTC. The chain joins TRBV12-3 or TRBV12-4 to TRBJ2-5; the D call may be TRBD1 or TRBD2 (5 bases each). CDR3 size: 14 residues. Trimming removed 5 bases from V and 5 bases from J, with 15 bases in between.

The gene calls are TRBV10-3 and TRBJ1-2, with D unresolved. Trimming stripped 10 bases from V and 4 bases from J, with 13 bases between. The CDR3 extends over 12 amino acids. Germline V gene sequence: CDR1 ENHRY, CDR2 SYGVKD. The CDR3 coding sequence is TGTGCCAGCAGCTCACAGATCTATGGCTACACCTTC. This codes for CASSSQIYGYTF.

To note about this clonotype: Since a much larger clone is just one base distant, this may be a read error. DNA for the CDR3: TGTACCAGCATGGGGACAGGGGGGAATAGCAATCAGCCCCAGCATTTT. Its protein is CTSMGTGGNSNQPQHF. The chain carries TRBV2 and TRBJ1-5, with 11 bases matching TRBD1. The CDR3 is made up of 16 amino acids. CDR1 and CDR2 from the germline V gene are SNHLY and FYNNEI.

The chain combines TRBV5-6 with TRBJ2-2; 7 nucleotides match TRBD1. Per germline, CDR1 SGHDT and CDR2 YYEEEE. The CDR3 covers 12 residues. Germline trimming cut 6 bases from V and 6 bases from J; bases unmatched to any gene: 2. CDR3 region: CASNTGAGELFF. CDR3 coding DNA: TGTGCCAGCAATACAGGGGCCGGGGAGCTGTTTTTT.

This CDR3 reads CSVLLGGETQYF. CDR3 sequence (DNA): TGCAGCGTTCTTCTGGGAGGGGAGACCCAGTACTTC. The genes are TRBV29-1 and TRBJ2-5; 7 nucleotides line up with TRBD2. Germline V gene sequence: CDR1 SQVTM, CDR2 ANQGSEA. The CDR3 length is 12 residues. J gave up 5 bases and V 5 bases, and 5 bases lay outside the gene matches.

On this clonotype itself: One end of the junction varies from germline; a read error may be responsible. The rearrangement joins TRBV10-3 to TRBJ2-7; D unclear. CDR1 is ENHRY, CDR2 SYGVKD, per germline. The CDR3 contains 16 residues. The CDR3: CASSYSSRQVTWEQYF. In DNA, the CDR3 is TGTGCCAGCAGTTACTCCTCTCGGCAGGTGACTTGGGAGCAGTACTTC.

The chain is built from TRBV29-1 and TRBJ2-7, with 8 bases that match TRBD1. The trim removed 4 bases at V and 2 bases at J, leaving 13 bases unmatched. Looked up from germline, CDR1 is SQVTM and CDR2 is ANQGSEA. The CDR3 length is 16 residues. In DNA form, the CDR3 reads TGCAGCGTTGTCCCCAGACCCGGGACAGGTACCTACGAGCAGTACTTC. The encoded protein is CSVVPRPGTGTYEQYF.

This sequence joins TRBV7-2 and TRBJ2-5; 11 positions agree with TRBD1. The V gene's germline CDR1 is SGHTA and CDR2 FQGNSA. This CDR3 has 16 residues. Trimming cost V 2 bases and J 4 bases; bases outside gene matches: 6. CDR3 nucleotide sequence: TGTGCCAGCAGCTTACCGGGACAGGGGGTATCAGAGACCCAGTACTTC. This gives the protein CASSLPGQGVSETQYF.

Details on this clonotype: Its ends do not fully match the called genes, so a read error is possible. The DNA of the CDR3 is TGTGCCAGCAGCCCAACACGGGCAGACAGGGTAAACTATGACTACACCTTC. This encodes CASSPTRADRVNYDYTF. V usage is TRBV2 and J usage is TRBJ1-2, with 7 bases identical to TRBD1. Germline CDR1 reads SNHLY; CDR2 reads FYNNEI. The CDR3 has 17 residues.

The chain is built from TRBV7-2 and TRBJ2-3, with D uncertain. This CDR3 is built from 12 residues. Germline V gene data show CDR1 as SGHTA and CDR2 as FQGNSA. Between the trimmed V and J ends, which lost 2 bases and 6 bases, there was a span of 6 bases. CDR3 nucleotides: TGTGCCAGCAGCTTATTATGGGATACGCAGTATTTT. Its protein is CASSLLWDTQYF. Based on the CDR3 plus reference TRBV7-2 and TRBJ2-3, the full variable domain is GAGVSQSPSNKVTEKGKDVELRCDPISGHTALYWYRQSLGQGLEFLIYFQGNSAPDKSGLPSDRFSAERTGGSVSTLTIQRTQQEDSAVYLCASSLLWDTQYFGPGTRLTVL.

The chain employs TRBV29-1 and TRBJ2-5; weak D call: TRBD1 (6 bases). Germline V gene sequence: CDR1 SQVTM, CDR2 ANQGSEA. The CDR3 covers 13 residues. Here the CDR3 DNA reads TGCAGTTACGCCTCAGGGGCTGGGGAGACCCAGTACTTC. As protein: CSYASGAGETQYF.

This clonotype was recorded many times. The gene calls are TRBV19 and TRBJ1-6; no reliable D call. This CDR3 is 15 amino acids long. Germline V lookup: CDR1 LNHDA, CDR2 SQIVND (reference sequence). With 4 bases removed from V and 0 bases from J, the gap between germline ends came to 7 bases. CDR3 sequence reads: CASSTPSSYNSPLHF. The CDR3, as DNA: TGTGCCAGTAGTACGCCGAGCTCCTATAATTCACCCCTCCACTTT. The variable domain in full, with the rest retrieved from reference TRBV19 and TRBJ1-6, is DGGITQSPKYLFRKEGQNVTLSCEQNLNHDAMYWYRQDPGQGLRLIYYSQIVNDFQKGDIAEGYSVSREKKESFPLTVTSAQKNPTAFYLCASSTPSSYNSPLHFGNGTRLTVT.

This clonotype was detected many times. The chain combines TRBV2 with TRBJ1-5; the D gene is possibly TRBD1 (5 bases). Trimming shortened V by 1 base and J by 6 bases, and 13 bases separated the two germline ends. The length of the CDR3 is 15 residues. Germline assignment: CDR1 SNHLY and CDR2 FYNNEI. DNA of the CDR3: TGTGCCAGCAGTGAAGGGGGCCAGTTAAGTCAGCCCCAGCATTTT. Protein sequence: CASSEGGQLSQPQHF.

This chain uses TRBV7-3 with TRBJ1-2; D is possibly TRBD1 (5 bases). Germline values: CDR1 SGHTA, CDR2 FQGTGA. The CDR3 is made up of 14 amino acids. V lost 5 bases to trimming and J lost 6 bases, with 16 bases between them. CDR3 residues: CASSPLLAGDGYTF. DNA for the CDR3: TGTGCCAGCAGCCCTCTACTAGCGGGGGATGGCTACACCTTC.

The chain uses TRBV7-2 and TRBJ1-5; no firm D call. The CDR3 is made up of 12 amino acids. Per germline, CDR1 SGHTA and CDR2 FQGNSA. The ends were cut back, 5 bases at V and 3 bases at J, with 5 bases in the middle. DNA for the CDR3: TGTGCCAGCAGCGTTAACAATCAGCCCCAGCATTTT. It yields the protein CASSVNNQPQHF.

This clonotype was seen just once. The CDR3 reads CASSFRRAGELFF. The CDR3 region has the DNA TGTGCCAGCAGCTTTAGGCGCGCCGGGGAGCTGTTTTTT. The chain employs TRBV7-9 and TRBJ2-2; no clear D gene. The CDR3 contains 13 residues. CDR1 is SEHNR, CDR2 FQNEAQ, per germline (reference sequence). V lost 3 bases and J lost 6, with 8 bases in between.

In its sample, this clonotype was seen many times. The chain carries TRBV29-1 and TRBJ1-2; tentatively, D is TRBD1 (5 bases). The germline gives CDR1 SQVTM, CDR2 ANQGSEA. CDR3 length equals 12 residues. V was cut by 7 bases and J by 4 bases, with 13 bases left in between. The CDR3 nucleotides read TGCAGCGCTCGGGACGGCTCCTATGGCTACACCTTC. Amino acids: CSARDGSYGYTF.

This clonotype has at least ten counts. The genes are TRBV9 and TRBJ1-1; 8 bases map to TRBD1. The CDR3 consists of 15 residues. Germline CDR1 reads SGDLS; CDR2 reads YYNGEE. With V trimmed by 3 bases and J by 2 bases, 6 bases remained unmatched. The CDR3 spells CASSAPGTGNTEAFF. CDR3 coding DNA: TGTGCCAGCAGCGCGCCCGGGACAGGAAACACTGAAGCTTTCTTT.

As to this clonotype: Being one base from a much bigger clone, this may be a read error. This sequence joins TRBV9 and TRBJ1-5, with a tentative D call TRBD1 (6 bases). Germline V gene sequence: CDR1 SGDLS, CDR2 YYNGEE. With 3 bases removed from V and 0 bases from J, the gap between germline ends came to 10 bases. This CDR3 is built from 15 residues. CDR3 nucleotides: TGTGCCAGCAGCGGGACGACAGGTAGCAATCAGCCCCAGCATTTT. Translated, it gives CASSGTTGSNQPQHF.

Comments on this clonotype: A much larger clone is a single base away; this may be a read error. The chain links TRBV7-2 to TRBJ1-4; D remains ambiguous. This CDR3 contains 13 residues. The germline V gene has CDR1 SGHTA and CDR2 FQGNSA. The V and J ends lost 2 bases and 7 bases respectively, with 8 bases between them. Here the CDR3 reads CASSLHAVEKLFF. As DNA, the CDR3 is TGTGCCAGCAGCTTACATGCTGTTGAAAAACTGTTTTTT.

This clonotype has a count of ten or more. The V gene is TRBV15, the J gene TRBJ1-2, with D unresolved. V lost 1 base to trimming and J lost 3 bases, with 9 bases between them. CDR3 size: 14 residues. The germline V gene has CDR1 LNHNV and CDR2 YYDKDF (reference sequence). The CDR3 reads CATSRVDRYYGYTF. CDR3 DNA sequence: TGTGCCACCAGCAGAGTGGACCGGTACTATGGCTACACCTTC.

The genes are TRBV6-1 and TRBJ1-1; D remains ambiguous. This CDR3 is 12 amino acids long. Germline-derived CDR1 and CDR2 are MNHNS and SASEGT. Trimming cost V 6 bases and J 6 bases, with 11 bases left between them. CDR3 in DNA: TGTGCCAGCAGGTCGAGGGAAGCTGAAGCTTTCTTT. Amino acids: CASRSREAEAFF.